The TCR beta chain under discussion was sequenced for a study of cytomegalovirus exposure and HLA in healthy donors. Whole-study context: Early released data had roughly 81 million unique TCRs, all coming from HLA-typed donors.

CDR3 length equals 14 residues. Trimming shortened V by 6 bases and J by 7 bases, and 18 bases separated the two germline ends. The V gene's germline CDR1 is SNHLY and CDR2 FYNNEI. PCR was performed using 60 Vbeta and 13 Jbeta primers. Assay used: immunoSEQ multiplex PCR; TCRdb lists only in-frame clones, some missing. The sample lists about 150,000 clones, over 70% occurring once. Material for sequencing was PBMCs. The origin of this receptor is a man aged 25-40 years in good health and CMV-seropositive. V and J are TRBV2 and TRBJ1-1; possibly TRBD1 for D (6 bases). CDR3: CASSLGRGGREAFF. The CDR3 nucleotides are TGTGCCAGCAGCTTGGGGCGGGGGGGGCGTGAAGCTTTCTTT.